The 10 T cell receptor beta chains reported below all come from one sample, sequenced in a study of naive CD8 T cells in extremely preterm neonates. The assay was immunoSEQ multiplex PCR, and TCRdb's table has in-frame clones only and misses some. The sample contains approximately 7,400 clones, 95% to 98% of which appear only once. The material sequenced was naive CD8+ T cells from blood. These TCRs come from a human donor in good health.

The V gene is TRBV28, the J gene TRBJ1-2, with 7 bases lining up with TRBD1. The CDR3 is 16 amino acids. Germline CDR1 and CDR2: MDHEN and SYDVKM. Losses at the gene ends were 6 bases for V and 5 bases for J; bases not matched to a gene: 15. The CDR3 protein is CASSHGPGTENYGYTF. In DNA, the CDR3 is TGTGCCAGCAGCCACGGCCCCGGGACAGAGAATTATGGCTACACCTTC.

The J gene is TRBJ2-5, the V gene TRBV27, with D unresolved. V lost 2 bases and J lost 5, with 9 bases in between. Germline CDR1 is MNHEY and CDR2 is SMNVEV (reference sequence). The CDR3 is made up of 13 amino acids. CDR3 sequence reads: CASSLMYGETQYF. In DNA form, the CDR3 reads TGTGCCAGCAGTTTAATGTACGGGGAGACCCAGTACTTC.

The chain employs TRBV7-8 and TRBJ2-7; D uncertain. The CDR3 length is 13 residues. The germline gives CDR1 SGHVS, CDR2 FQNEAQ. V was clipped by 4 bases and J by 3 bases, with 10 bases between them. The CDR3 DNA reads TGTGCCAGCAGCTCACCTACAGACTACGAGCAGTACGTC. Protein: CASSSPTDYEQYV.

This chain links TRBV30 with TRBJ2-7; TRBD2 matches 11 bases. Germline values: CDR1 GTSNPN, CDR2 SVGIG (reference sequence). This CDR3 contains 15 residues. With 0 bases clipped from V and 2 bases from J, the junction kept 3 bases outside the gene matches. The CDR3 is CAWSVTSGGPYEQYF. The CDR3 DNA reads as TGTGCCTGGAGTGTAACTAGCGGGGGACCCTACGAGCAGTACTTC.

This chain uses TRBV7-6 with TRBJ2-3; D is possibly TRBD2 (5 bases). The ends were cut back, 4 bases at V and 1 base at J, with 12 bases in the middle. Germline CDR1 is SGHVS and CDR2 is FNYEAQ. This CDR3 is 15 amino acids long. The CDR3 loop reads CASSSLAERTDTQYF. The CDR3 nucleotides are TGTGCCAGCAGCTCCCTAGCAGAACGCACAGATACGCAGTATTTT. The full variable domain, with the rest looked up from reference TRBV7-6 and TRBJ2-3, is GAGVSQSPRYKVTKRGQDVALRCDPISGHVSLYWYRQALGQGPEFLTYFNYEAQQDKSGLPNDRFSAERPEGSISTLTIQRTEQRDSAMYRCASSSLAERTDTQYFGPGTRLTVL.

The CDR3 sequence is CASSQDTGYNEQFF. The CDR3 DNA follows: TGCGCCAGCAGCCAAGATACAGGATACAATGAGCAGTTCTTC. This sequence joins TRBV4-3 and TRBJ2-1, with D maybe TRBD1 (5 bases). CDR1 and CDR2 from the germline V gene are LGHNA and YSLEER. The V and J ends lost 0 bases and 4 bases respectively, with 7 bases between them. CDR3 length: 14 residues.

The chain recombines TRBV4-3 with TRBJ2-1; perhaps TRBD1 as D (6 bases). The CDR3 contains 13 residues. The germline V gene encodes CDR1 LGHNA and CDR2 YSLEER. The ends were cut back, 4 bases at V and 10 bases at J, with 14 bases in the middle. Written as DNA, the CDR3 is TGCGCCAGCAGCCTCGTCAGGGGCAAGGAGCAGTTCTTC. It specifies CASSLVRGKEQFF.

CDR3 residues: CASSLSTGGSTDTQYF. The CDR3 region has the DNA TGTGCCAGCAGCTTGTCCACAGGGGGTAGCACAGATACGCAGTATTTT. The chain joins TRBV7-3 to TRBJ2-3, with 8 bases matching TRBD1. This CDR3 region has 16 residues. Germline trimming cut 3 bases from V and 0 bases from J; bases unmatched to any gene: 5. Looked up from germline, CDR1 is SGHTA and CDR2 is FQGTGA.

The chain couples TRBV7-8 to TRBJ2-3; D ambiguous. V lost 5 bases to trimming and J lost 5 bases, with 23 bases between them. The CDR3 is 17 amino acids. Looked up from germline, CDR1 is SGHVS and CDR2 is FQNEAQ. CDR3 sequence reads: CASSPRPMGSYQDTQYF. In nucleotides, the CDR3 is TGTGCCAGCAGCCCCCGACCTATGGGCTCGTACCAAGATACGCAGTATTTT.

This clone has more than one count but fewer than ten. The gene calls are TRBV7-9 and TRBJ2-7, with 10 nucleotides matching TRBD2. The J segment lost 6 bases and the V segment lost 5 bases, leaving 16 bases of the junction unmatched. Germline CDR1 reads SEHNR; CDR2 reads FQNEAQ (reference sequence). This CDR3 comprises 17 residues. The CDR3 spells CASSRSGLAGDGSEQYF. The DNA of the CDR3 is TGTGCCAGCAGCCGATCCGGGCTAGCGGGGGATGGCAGCGAGCAGTACTTC.